This T cell receptor beta chain comes out of a study of shared clonotypes between healthy human individuals. CD45RO negativity and positive selection for CCR7 defined naive CD8 cells, a population that excluded terminally differentiated effector memory CD45RA+ cells. Clones were sequenced by immunoSEQ multiplex PCR, and TCRdb holds only the in-frame ones, with some missing. The sample shows about 2.1 million clones, 80% to 95% of them seen only once. V lost 5 bases, J lost 2 bases, and 25 bases lay in between. The CDR3 consists of 19 residues. CDR1 is LNHDA and CDR2 is SQIVND in the germline V gene (reference sequence).

The specimen sequenced was naive CD8+ T cells from PBMCs. V gene TRBV19 combines with J gene TRBJ2-1, with TRBD2 as a possible D gene (6 bases). The receptor was isolated from a man aged 18 to 29 in good health. Some clones in this sample may be carry-over from other donors' samples. This CDR3 reads CASSQTGLIFMGAYNEQFF. The CDR3 DNA reads TGTGCCAGTAGTCAAACGGGACTCATATTTATGGGAGCCTACAATGAGCAGTTCTTC.